This T cell receptor (beta chain) derives from a study of T cell responses to AZD1222 COVID-19 vaccine. Whole-study results and caveats: It was only after the peak T cell response that any repertoires were sampled. At 160-218 and 743-854, vaccine-associated CD4 TCRs were dominant, and they spanned spike. A rise in Spike-specific TCR breadth and depth followed two AZD1222 doses.

CDR3 length: 13 residues. V lost 8 bases to trimming and J lost 0 bases, with 10 bases between them. The germline CDR1 and CDR2 sequences are LNHDA and SQIVND (reference sequence). Profiled with immunoSEQ multiplex PCR; TCRdb holds only in-frame clones, not every one. Among 150,000 or so clones, around 90% were seen once, and the ten largest hold 1.5% to 2%. Of note for this clone: Its target is unknown.

The sequence was collected from an adult in good health. Source: peripheral blood, taken on day 0 of AZD1222 vaccination. This chain joins TRBV19 and TRBJ1-1, with D hard to call. The CDR3 reads CASDRGLNTEAFF. The CDR3 nucleotides read TGTGCCAGTGATCGCGGCCTGAACACTGAAGCTTTCTTT. The complete variable domain, with remaining parts taken from reference TRBV19 and TRBJ1-1, reads DGGITQSPKYLFRKEGQNVTLSCEQNLNHDAMYWYRQDPGQGLRLIYYSQIVNDFQKGDIAEGYSVSREKKESFPLTVTSAQKNPTAFYLCASDRGLNTEAFFGQGTRLTVV.